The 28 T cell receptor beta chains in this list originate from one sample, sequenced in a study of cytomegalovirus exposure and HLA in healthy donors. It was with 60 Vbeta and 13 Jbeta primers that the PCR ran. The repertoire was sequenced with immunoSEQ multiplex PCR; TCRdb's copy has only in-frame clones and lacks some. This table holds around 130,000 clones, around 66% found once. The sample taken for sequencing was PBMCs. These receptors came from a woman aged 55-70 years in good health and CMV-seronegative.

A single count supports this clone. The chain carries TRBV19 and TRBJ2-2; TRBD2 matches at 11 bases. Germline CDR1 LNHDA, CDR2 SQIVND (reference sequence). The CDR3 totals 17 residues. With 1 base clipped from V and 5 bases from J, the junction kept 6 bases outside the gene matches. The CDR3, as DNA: TGTGCCAGTAGTATAGCCAAGGGGACTAGCGGTACCGGGGAGCTGTTTTTT. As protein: CASSIAKGTSGTGELFF.

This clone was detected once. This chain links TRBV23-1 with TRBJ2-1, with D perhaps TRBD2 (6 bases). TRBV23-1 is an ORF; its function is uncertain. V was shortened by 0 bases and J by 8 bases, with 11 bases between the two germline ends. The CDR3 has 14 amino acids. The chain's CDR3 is CASSQSWRGYEQFF. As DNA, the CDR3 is TGCGCCAGCAGTCAATCGTGGAGGGGCTATGAGCAGTTCTTC.

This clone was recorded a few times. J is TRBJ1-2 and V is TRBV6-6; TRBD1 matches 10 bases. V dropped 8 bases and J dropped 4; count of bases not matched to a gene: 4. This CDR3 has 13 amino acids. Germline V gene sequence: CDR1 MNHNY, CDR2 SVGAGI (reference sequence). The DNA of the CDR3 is TGTGCCAGCGGGACAGGGGTTTCCTATGGCTACACCTTC. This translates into CASGTGVSYGYTF.

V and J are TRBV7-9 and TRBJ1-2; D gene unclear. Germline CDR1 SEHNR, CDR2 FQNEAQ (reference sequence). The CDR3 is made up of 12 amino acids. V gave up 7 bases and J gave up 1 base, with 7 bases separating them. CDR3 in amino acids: CASTTYNYGYTF. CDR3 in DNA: TGTGCCAGCACCACCTATAACTATGGCTACACCTTC.

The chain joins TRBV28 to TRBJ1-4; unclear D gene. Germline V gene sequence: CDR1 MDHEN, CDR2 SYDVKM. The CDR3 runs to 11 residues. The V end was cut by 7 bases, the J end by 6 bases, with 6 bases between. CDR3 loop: CASTLDEKLFF. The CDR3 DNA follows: TGTGCCAGCACCCTAGATGAAAAACTGTTTTTT. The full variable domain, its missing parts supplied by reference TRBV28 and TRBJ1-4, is DVKVTQSSRYLVKRTGEKVFLECVQDMDHENMFWYRQDPGLGLRLIYFSYDVKMKEKGDIPEGYSVSREKKERFSLILESASTNQTSMYLCASTLDEKLFFGSGTQLSVL.

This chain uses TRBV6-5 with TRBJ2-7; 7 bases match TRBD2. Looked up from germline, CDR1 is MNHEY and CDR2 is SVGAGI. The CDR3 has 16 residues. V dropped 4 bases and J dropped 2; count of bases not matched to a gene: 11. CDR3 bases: TGTGCCAGCAGTTCACGAGGCCGGGGGAGGGCCTACGAGCAGTACTTC. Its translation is CASSSRGRGRAYEQYF.

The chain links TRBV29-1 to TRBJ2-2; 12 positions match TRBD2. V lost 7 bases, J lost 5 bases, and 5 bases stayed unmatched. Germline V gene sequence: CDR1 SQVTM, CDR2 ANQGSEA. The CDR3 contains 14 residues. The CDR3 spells CSGGTSGWTGELFF. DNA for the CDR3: TGCAGCGGAGGGACTAGCGGGTGGACCGGGGAGCTGTTTTTT.

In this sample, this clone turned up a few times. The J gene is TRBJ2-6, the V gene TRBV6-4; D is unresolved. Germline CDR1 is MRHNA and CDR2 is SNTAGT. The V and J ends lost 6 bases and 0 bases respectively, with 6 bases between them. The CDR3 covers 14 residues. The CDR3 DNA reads TGTGCCAGCAGCAAAAACTCTGGGGCCAACGTCCTGACTTTC. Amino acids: CASSKNSGANVLTF.

CDR3 sequence: CASSYREGEWGTDTQYF. The CDR3, as DNA: TGTGCCAGCAGCTACAGGGAGGGGGAGTGGGGAACAGATACGCAGTATTTT. The chain carries TRBV7-3 and TRBJ2-3; TRBD2 is a possible D gene (7 bases). This CDR3 has 17 amino acids. Per the germline V gene, CDR1 is SGHTA and CDR2 is FQGTGA. Trimming took off 4 bases at V and 3 bases at J, with 20 bases between the two ends.

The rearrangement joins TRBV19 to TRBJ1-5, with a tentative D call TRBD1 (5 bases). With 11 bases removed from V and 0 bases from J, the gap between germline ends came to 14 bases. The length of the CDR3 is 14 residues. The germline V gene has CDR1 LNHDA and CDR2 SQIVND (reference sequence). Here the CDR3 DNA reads TGTGCCGACCTCGGGACTCATAGCAATCAGCCCCAGCATTTT. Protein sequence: CADLGTHSNQPQHF.

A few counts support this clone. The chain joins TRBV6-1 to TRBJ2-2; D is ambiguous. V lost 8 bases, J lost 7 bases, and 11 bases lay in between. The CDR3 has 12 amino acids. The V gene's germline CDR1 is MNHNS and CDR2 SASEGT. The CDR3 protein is CASLTRVGELFF. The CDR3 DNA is TGTGCCAGCCTAACCCGGGTCGGGGAGCTGTTTTTT.

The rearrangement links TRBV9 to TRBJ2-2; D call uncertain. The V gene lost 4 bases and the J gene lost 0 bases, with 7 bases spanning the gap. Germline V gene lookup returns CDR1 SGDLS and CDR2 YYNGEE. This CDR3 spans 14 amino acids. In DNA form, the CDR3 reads TGTGCCAGCAGCACCAACACGAACACCGGGGAGCTGTTTTTT. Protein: CASSTNTNTGELFF.

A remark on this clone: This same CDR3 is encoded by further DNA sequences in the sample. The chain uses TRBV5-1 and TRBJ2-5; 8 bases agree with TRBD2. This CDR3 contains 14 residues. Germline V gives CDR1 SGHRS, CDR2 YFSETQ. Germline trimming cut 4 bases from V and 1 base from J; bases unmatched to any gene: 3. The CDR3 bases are TGCGCCAGCAGCCCTGCGGGGGGCCAAGAGACCCAGTACTTC. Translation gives CASSPAGGQETQYF.

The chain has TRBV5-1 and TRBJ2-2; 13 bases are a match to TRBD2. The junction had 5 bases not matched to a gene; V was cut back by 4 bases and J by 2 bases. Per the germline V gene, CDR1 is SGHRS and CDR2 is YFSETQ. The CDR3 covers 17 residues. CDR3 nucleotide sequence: TGCGCCAGCAGCCCTCGGACTAGCGGGAGAAACACCGGGGAGCTGTTTTTT. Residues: CASSPRTSGRNTGELFF.

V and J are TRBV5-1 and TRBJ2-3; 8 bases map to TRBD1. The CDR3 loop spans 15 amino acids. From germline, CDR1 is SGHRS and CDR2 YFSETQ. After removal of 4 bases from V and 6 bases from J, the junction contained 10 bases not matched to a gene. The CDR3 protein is CASSVGQGKGDTQYF. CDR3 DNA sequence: TGCGCCAGCAGCGTAGGACAGGGAAAGGGGGATACGCAGTATTTT.

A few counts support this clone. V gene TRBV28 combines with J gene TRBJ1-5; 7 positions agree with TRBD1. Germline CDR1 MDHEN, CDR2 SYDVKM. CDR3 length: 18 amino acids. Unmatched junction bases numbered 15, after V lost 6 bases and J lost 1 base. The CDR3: CASRRPINRGRSNQPQHF. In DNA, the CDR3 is TGTGCCAGCAGACGACCCATTAACAGGGGTCGAAGCAATCAGCCCCAGCATTTT.

CDR3 residues: CASSQGRGFVAGTYEQYF. The CDR3 coding sequence is TGTGCCAGCAGCCAAGGCCGGGGGTTTGTGGCGGGCACCTACGAGCAGTACTTC. The genes are TRBV14 and TRBJ2-7; tentative D call: TRBD2 (6 bases). The germline CDR1 and CDR2 sequences are SGHDN and FVKESK. The V gene lost 1 base and the J gene lost 2 bases, with 21 bases spanning the gap. CDR3 length equals 18 residues.

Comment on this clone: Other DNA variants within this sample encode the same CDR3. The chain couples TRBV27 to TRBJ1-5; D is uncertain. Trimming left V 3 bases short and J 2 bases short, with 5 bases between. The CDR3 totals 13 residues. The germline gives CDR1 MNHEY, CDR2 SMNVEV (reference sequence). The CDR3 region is CASSLRGNQPQHF. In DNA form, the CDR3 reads TGTGCCAGCAGTTTGAGGGGCAATCAGCCCCAGCATTTT.

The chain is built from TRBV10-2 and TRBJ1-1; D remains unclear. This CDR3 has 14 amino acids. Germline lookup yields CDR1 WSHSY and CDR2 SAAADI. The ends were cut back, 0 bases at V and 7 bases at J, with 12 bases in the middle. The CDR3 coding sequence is TGCGCCAGCAGTGAGTCGTTAAGTGGCAGTGAAGCTTTCTTT. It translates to CASSESLSGSEAFF.

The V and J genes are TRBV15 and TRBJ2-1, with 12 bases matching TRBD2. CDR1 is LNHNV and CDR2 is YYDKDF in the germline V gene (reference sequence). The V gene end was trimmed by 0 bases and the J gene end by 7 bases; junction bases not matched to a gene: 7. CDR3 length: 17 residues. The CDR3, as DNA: TGTGCCACCAGCAGAGACCAGACTAGCGGGAGAGTAAATGAGCAGTTCTTC. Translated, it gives CATSRDQTSGRVNEQFF. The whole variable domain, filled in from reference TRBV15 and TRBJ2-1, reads DAMVIQNPRYQVTQFGKPVTLSCSQTLNHNVMYWYQQKSSQAPKLLFHYYDKDFNNEADTPDNFQSRRPNTSFCFLDIRSPGLGDTAMYLCATSRDQTSGRVNEQFFGPGTRLTVL.

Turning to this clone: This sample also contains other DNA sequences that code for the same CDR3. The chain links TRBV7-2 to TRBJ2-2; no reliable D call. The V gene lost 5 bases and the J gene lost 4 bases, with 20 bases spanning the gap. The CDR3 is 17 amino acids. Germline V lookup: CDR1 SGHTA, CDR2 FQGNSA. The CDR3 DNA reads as TGTGCCAGCAGCCCCTCTCCCGTCACACTAACCACCGGGGAGCTGTTTTTT. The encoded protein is CASSPSPVTLTTGELFF. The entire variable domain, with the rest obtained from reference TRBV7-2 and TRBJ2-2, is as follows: GAGVSQSPSNKVTEKGKDVELRCDPISGHTALYWYRQSLGQGLEFLIYFQGNSAPDKSGLPSDRFSAERTGGSVSTLTIQRTQQEDSAVYLCASSPSPVTLTTGELFFGEGSRLTVL.

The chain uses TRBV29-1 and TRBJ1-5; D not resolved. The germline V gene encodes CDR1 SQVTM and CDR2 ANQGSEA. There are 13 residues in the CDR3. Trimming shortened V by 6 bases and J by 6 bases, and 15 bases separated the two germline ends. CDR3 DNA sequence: TGCAGCGTCACTAGCGCGGGAAGTCAGCCCCAGCATTTT. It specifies CSVTSAGSQPQHF.

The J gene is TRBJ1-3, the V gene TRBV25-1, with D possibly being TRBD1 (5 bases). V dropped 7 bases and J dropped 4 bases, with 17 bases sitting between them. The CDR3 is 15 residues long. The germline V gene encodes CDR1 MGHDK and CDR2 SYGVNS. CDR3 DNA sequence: TGTGCCAGCACCCCGCAGGGATGGTACGGAAACACCATATATTTT. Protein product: CASTPQGWYGNTIYF.

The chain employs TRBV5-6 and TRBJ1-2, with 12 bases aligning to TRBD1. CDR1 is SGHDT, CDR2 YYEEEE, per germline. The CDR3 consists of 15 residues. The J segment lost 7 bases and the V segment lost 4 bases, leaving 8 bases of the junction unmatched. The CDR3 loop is CASSTGTGGLIGYTF. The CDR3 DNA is TGTGCCAGCAGCACCGGGACAGGGGGCCTAATTGGCTACACCTTC. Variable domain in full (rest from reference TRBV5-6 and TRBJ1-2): DAGVTQSPTHLIKTRGQQVTLRCSPKSGHDTVSWYQQALGQGPQFIFQYYEEEERQRGNFPDRFSGHQFPNYSSELNVNALLLGDSALYLCASSTGTGGLIGYTFGSGTRLTVV.

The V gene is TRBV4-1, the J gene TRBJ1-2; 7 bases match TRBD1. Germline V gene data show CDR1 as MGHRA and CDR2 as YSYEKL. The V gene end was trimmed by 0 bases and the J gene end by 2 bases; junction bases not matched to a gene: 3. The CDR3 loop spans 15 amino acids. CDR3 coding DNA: TGCGCCAGCAGCCAAGAACAGGGGCGGAACTATGGCTACACCTTC. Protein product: CASSQEQGRNYGYTF.

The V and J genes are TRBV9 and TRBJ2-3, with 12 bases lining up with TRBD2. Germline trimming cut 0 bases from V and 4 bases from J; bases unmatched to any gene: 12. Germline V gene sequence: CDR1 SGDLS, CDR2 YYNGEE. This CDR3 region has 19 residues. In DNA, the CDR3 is TGTGCCAGCAGCGTAGAACTAGCGGGGGGTCACACTAGCGCAGATACGCAGTATTTT. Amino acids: CASSVELAGGHTSADTQYF. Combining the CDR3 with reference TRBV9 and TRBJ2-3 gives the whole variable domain DSGVTQTPKHLITATGQRVTLRCSPRSGDLSVYWYQQSLDQGLQFLIQYYNGEERAKGNILERFSAQQFPDLHSELNLSSLELGDSALYFCASSVELAGGHTSADTQYFGPGTRLTVL.

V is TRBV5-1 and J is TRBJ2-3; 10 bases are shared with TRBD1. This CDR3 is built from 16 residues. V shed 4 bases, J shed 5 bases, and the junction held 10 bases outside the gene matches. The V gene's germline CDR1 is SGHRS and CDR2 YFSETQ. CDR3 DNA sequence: TGCGCCAGCAGCCTCTCCGGGACAGGGGTAGGAGATACGCAGTATTTT. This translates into CASSLSGTGVGDTQYF.

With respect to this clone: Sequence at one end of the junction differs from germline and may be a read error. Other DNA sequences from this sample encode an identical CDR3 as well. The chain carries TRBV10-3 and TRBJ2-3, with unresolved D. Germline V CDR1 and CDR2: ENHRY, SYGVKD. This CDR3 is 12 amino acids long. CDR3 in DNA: TGTGCCATTAGTGATAGTGCAGATACGCAGTATTTT. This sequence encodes CAISDSADTQYF.